This T cell receptor beta chain derives from a study of cytomegalovirus exposure and HLA in healthy donors (dated by TCRdb to 2017 to 2019). Background for the entire study: An earlier analysis of approximately 600 of the donors reported approximately 290 Gb of sequence data and 117 million unique TCR beta sequences from 150 million to 200 million T cells. Around 300 gigabases of sequencing data and approximately 85 million unique TCR sequences were included in an early release covering about 600 HLA-typed donors. Of the 300 to 500 genotyped donors, approximately 81% were placed in the genetic ancestry cluster associated with self-reported Caucasian donors. The study aimed to test whether cataloging public T cell receptors could reveal signatures of past pathogen exposure. The T cell repertoires of around 730 subjects were profiled by immunosequencing and related to cytomegalovirus serostatus. A separate validation cohort of over 95 different subjects was used in addition to the roughly 620-subject first cohort. To predict cytomegalovirus infection status, the study combined high-throughput TCR immunosequencing, statistical association of individual TCRs with disease status, and machine learning. A later analysis re-examined previously published TCR beta repertoires from 600 to 700 donors and added high-resolution HLA genotyping to investigate patterns of TCR occurrence. Rather than using new phenotypic data, the later analysis identified candidate immune exposures from TCR beta sequences and from how often those sequences occurred across donors. To decide whether each TCR beta V gene segment behaved as functional or pseudogenic, an earlier analysis of fewer than 750 of the donors relied on high-throughput TCR beta sequencing. Donor age, sex, ethnicity and CMV serostatus were compiled alongside the repertoire data. A later genetic analysis used genome-wide SNP genotypes for about 60% of the roughly 670 donors, treating that subset as a discovery cohort. All discovery cohort repertoires had been generated using a single sequencing platform. Both class I and class II loci were covered by HLA typing, at four-digit resolution. The number of donors typed differed by locus, with 629-630 for A, B, C, DRB1 and DQB1, 522 for DQA1, 600 to 610 for DPA1, and roughly 450 for DPB1. Because of strong linkage in the cohort, five DR-DQ haplotypes were treated as single units for association and clustering. On average, roughly 240,000 unique TCR beta nucleotide sequences were sequenced per donor among 350 to 400 genotyped donors of the cohort, with roughly 20% of those sequences being non-productive. What the study reported, not specific to this receptor: In vitro tests confirmed that a few of the cytomegalovirus-associated TCR beta chains recognize cytomegalovirus antigens. In a later genetic analysis, a missense DCLRE1C variant was associated with V-gene and J-gene trimming of TCR beta chains, and the association was replicated in an independent cohort. In an earlier analysis of over 550 of the donors, most TCR beta V segments were observed in productive rearrangements about 87% or about 30% of the time, broadly matching IMGT annotations. When HLA alleles, especially DR and DQ, strongly co-occurred, TCR associations were difficult to assign to individual alleles. In this cohort, only TCR beta chains were sequenced, and detectable features were limited by the absence of alpha or paired-chain data. Most TCR sequences were seen in very few donors, while some public TCRs were found in many individuals. For the cohort, immune exposure information was limited to CMV serostatus. In a later analysis, most CMV-associated TCR beta chains were found to appear HLA-restricted, with HLA associations seemingly driven largely by CMV exposure. According to a later genetic analysis, donors in an Asian-associated ancestry cluster had fewer N-insertions in productive TCRs than the approximately 670-donor mean. Presence/absence analyses assumed roughly uniform sequencing depth across donors, an assumption that may not hold. It was suggested by the authors that the approach could potentially be generalized to other disease states and immunological phenotypes. In the study, roughly 160 TCR beta chains were listed as associated with cytomegalovirus. In a later analysis, HLA-associated TCR beta chains showed more clonal expansion and lower generation probabilities than non-associated chains that were equally common. Specific HLA alleles were associated with around 18,000 TCR beta sequences at a false discovery rate of 0.05 in a later analysis. In a later analysis, the rate of TCR association differed among HLA loci, with DRB1 alleles having the most associated TCRs and HLA-C alleles having the fewest. A further reported finding was that TCR beta sequences accurately predicted the HLA-A and HLA-B alleles for most subjects in the first cohort. Correlated functional status among segregating V segments might reflect linkage disequilibrium, but an unknown experimental factor could not be ruled out. Some IMGT-functional V segments, including TRBV6-2 and TRBV6-3, could not be distinguished by the 87-base-pair reads and were therefore excluded. Because HLA typing was unavailable for some donors at each locus, only the typed subset was used in association tests. Because counts were too low, around 18 rarely observed V segments, including chromosome 9 orphons, were left out of the earlier analysis of approximately 500 of the donors. A cluster of highly shared sequence variants was judged likely to represent a technical artifact of the sequencing pipeline. In a later analysis, several top co-occurrence clusters were reported to appear linked to parvovirus B19, influenza, CMV and Epstein-Barr virus. Cytomegalovirus status was reported to be diagnosed by the classifier with high specificity and sensitivity in both the original and validation cohorts.

Comment on this clone: It lacks a known antigen. No much larger clone is present one base from it, and per-base qualities are unavailable.

The method behind the library was the immunoSEQ multiplex PCR assay. The multiplex PCR relied on a mix of 60 forward primers for TCR Vbeta segments and 13 reverse primers for TCR Jbeta segments. The CDR3 region of rearranged TCR beta genes was amplified from genomic DNA with a multiplex PCR assay. Amplified TCR beta libraries were sequenced as 87-base-pair reads on the Illumina HiSeq System. In the original analysis: Across the 670 or so repertoires, a later analysis counted 60 million to 90 million unique TCR beta chains, 8.5 million to 12 million of which were shared by at least two donors. Raw reads were error-corrected and collapsed into unique sequences with a nearest-neighbor algorithm that merged closely related sequences to remove PCR and sequencing errors. V, D and J gene segments were assigned by aligning CDR3 sequences to IMGT reference sequences. For a sequence to be retained, a match of at least six nucleotides to both a V gene segment and a J gene segment was required. A rearrangement counted as productive if the CDR3 had no stop codons and remained in frame with V and J, and every other rearrangement counted as non-productive. CDR3 was defined by IMGT convention, running from the second conserved V-encoded cysteine to the conserved J-encoded phenylalanine. In an earlier analysis of approximately 500 of the donors, sequences lacking an unambiguous match to a single V gene segment were excluded. In an earlier analysis of a few hundred of the donors, V segments were called functional above 56.7% productive rearrangements and were called segregating when the between-donor standard deviation exceeded 5%. A statistical classification framework was built to diagnose cytomegalovirus status from the catalog of TCR beta chain sequences. In a later analysis, TCR nucleotide sequences were compared against IMGT/GENE-DB human TR gene sequences so that V and J genes could be assigned. The TCRdist pipeline was used in a later analysis to assign CDR3 sequences and most-parsimonious VDJ recombination scenarios. A later analysis defined each TCR beta chain by its CDR3 amino acid sequence plus V-gene family, and excluded reads lacking a unique V-gene family. In a later analysis, a few hundred highly shared, low-generation-probability nucleotide sequences were removed to address suspected cross-contamination and a sequencing artifact. In a later analysis, a clonal expansion index for each public chain was calculated from normalized within-repertoire ranks of inferred template counts. A later analysis computed generation probabilities with a VDJ recombination model fitted to out-of-frame rearrangements, and checked the results against IGoR. Hypergeometric tests were used in a later analysis to score TCR-TCR, TCR-HLA and TCR-CMV co-occurrence, with a repertoire-size bias correction applied to the TCR pairs. In a later analysis, false discovery rates were estimated by permuting HLA or CMV assignments 20 times. In a later analysis, co-occurring TCRs were grouped using DBSCAN, with TCRdist sequence similarity added in when clustering inside HLA-allele-positive subsets. For co-occurrence clustering, repertoires with fewer than 30,000 or more than 120,000 public chains were excluded, along with a handful of repertoires with anomalous nucleotide sharing. Drawn from immuneACCESS, this table holds only the in-frame rearrangements with V and J called that TCRdb kept. Clones are partly lost; checked studies trace under half to an unresolved V gene and leave the rest unexplained. The DNA gave D and trimming, while V, J and clone size come from that table. Here the sample has about 150,000 clones; around 75% occur a single time. The top ten clonotypes cover 1.5% to 2% of the sample.

In total, approximately 700 healthy bone marrow donors made up the cohort. At the time of sampling, every cohort member was nominally healthy, though immune exposures that went unrecorded were likely present. The donor was CMV seronegative and was included in the group of about 400 seronegative cohort members. A peripheral blood sample was collected from each donor, and TCR beta sequencing was performed on peripheral blood mononuclear cells. The Qiagen DNeasy Blood Extraction Kit was used to extract genomic DNA from the blood cell samples. The CDR3 runs 15 amino acids, cysteine and phenylalanine included. Only the CDR3 part of the read is kept: 45 bases, read in frame from the first base. Compared with germline, V lacks 7 bases and J lacks 7 bases; bases without a gene match: 11. The germline V gene (reference sequence) gives CDR1 as LNHDA and CDR2 as SQIVND.

This clonotype was obtained from a woman under 30 in good health and CMV-seronegative. Input material: PBMCs. The chain was built from TRBV19 and TRBJ2-2, with 8 bases aligning to TRBD1. The CDR3 amino acid sequence is: CASTPWTGMGGELFF. The sequence in DNA is TGTGCCAGTACCCCGTGGACAGGGATGGGCGGGGAGCTGTTTTTT.